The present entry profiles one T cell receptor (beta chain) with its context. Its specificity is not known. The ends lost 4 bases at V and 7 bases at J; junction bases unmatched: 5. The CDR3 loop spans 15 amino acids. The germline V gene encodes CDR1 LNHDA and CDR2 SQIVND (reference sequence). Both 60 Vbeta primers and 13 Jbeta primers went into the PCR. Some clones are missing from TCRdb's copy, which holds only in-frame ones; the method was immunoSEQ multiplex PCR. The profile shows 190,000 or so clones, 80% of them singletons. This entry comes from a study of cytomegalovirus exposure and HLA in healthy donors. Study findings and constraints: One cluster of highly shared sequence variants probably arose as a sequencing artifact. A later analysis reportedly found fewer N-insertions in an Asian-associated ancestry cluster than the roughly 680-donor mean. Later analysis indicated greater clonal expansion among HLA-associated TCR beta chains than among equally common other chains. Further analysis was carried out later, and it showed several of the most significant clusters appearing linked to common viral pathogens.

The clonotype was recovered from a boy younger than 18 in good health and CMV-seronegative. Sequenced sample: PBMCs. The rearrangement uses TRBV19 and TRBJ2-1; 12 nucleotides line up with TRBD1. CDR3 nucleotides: TGTGCCAGTAGTAAGGGACAGGGGGCGCAGAATGAGCAGTTCTTC. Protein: CASSKGQGAQNEQFF.